The rows below give T cell receptor beta chains drawn from one sample of a study of shared clonotypes between healthy human individuals. Here immunoSEQ multiplex PCR was the method, and the copy in TCRdb shows in-frame clones only, minus some. The sample shows fewer than 850,000 clones, less than 80% of them seen only once. The specimen was memory CD4+ T cells sorted from blood. The receptors stem from a woman aged 30 to 39 in good health. Both conserved end residues are part of each CDR3. The D gene is left open where the match is weak. The size of a clone is reported for some rows only, either as once, few or many, or as a class for expanded clones.

NA	TRBV5-8	TRBJ2-3	NA	TGTGCCAGCAGCTTTGCGGGGCGCACAGATACGCAGTATTTT	CASSFAGRTDTQYF
NA	TRBV25-1	TRBJ1-1	NA	TGTGCCAGCAGTGATATTTCCGTTGGGTCCACTGAAGCTTTCTTT	CASSDISVGSTEAFF
NA	TRBV2	TRBJ1-1	NA	TGTGCCAGCTCGACGTCAGGGGTTCCTGAAGCTTTCTTT	CASSTSGVPEAFF
NA	TRBV5-5	TRBJ1-1	NA	TGTGCCAGCAGCTTGGTTCGGCAACGGAACACTGAAGCTTTCTTT	CASSLVRQRNTEAFF
NA	TRBV7-2	TRBJ1-1	NA	TGTGCCAGCAGCCCGTATTTGAACACTGAAGCTTTCTTT	CASSPYLNTEAFF
many	TRBV18	TRBJ2-7	NA	TGTGCCAGCTCAAGTGGGAATGGCTACGAGCAGTACTTC	CASSSGNGYEQYF
NA	TRBV5-1	TRBJ1-2	NA	TGCGCCAGCAGCCCTTCCGGACGCCCCGCTAACTATGGCTACACCTTC	CASSPSGRPANYGYTF
NA	TRBV5-1	TRBJ2-7	NA	TGCGCCAGCTCGAGGAGGGGCGAGGATTCCTACGAGCAGTACTTC	CASSRRGEDSYEQYF
NA	TRBV5-6	TRBJ2-1	NA	TGTGCCAGCAGCCTTTCGTTAGGCAGGGGGGGCAAGCAGTTCTTC	CASSLSLGRGGKQFF
NA	TRBV19	TRBJ2-5	NA	TGTGCCAGTAACAGGGTCGGGGAGACCCAGTACTTC	CASNRVGETQYF
NA	TRBV29-1	TRBJ1-2	TRBD1	TGCAGCGCACGACAGGGCTCTGACTATGGCTACACCTTC	CSARQGSDYGYTF
NA	TRBV19	TRBJ2-2	TRBD1	TGTGCCAGTAGTATCCGGGGGACAGGGCCCGGGGAGCTGTTTTTT	CASSIRGTGPGELFF
NA	TRBV27	TRBJ2-1	NA	TGTGCCAGCAGTTTGGGCGGTCGAAAATACAATGAGCAGTTCTTC	CASSLGGRKYNEQFF
NA	TRBV25-1	TRBJ2-5	TRBD2	TGTGCCAGCAGTGAACCGGGACTAGCGGGATTTAGGTTGGCCCAGTACTTC	CASSEPGLAGFRLAQYF
few	TRBV7-6	TRBJ2-5	NA	TGTGCCAGCAGCTCCCATAATGTGGAGACCCAGTACTTC	CASSSHNVETQYF
NA	TRBV11-2	TRBJ2-5	TRBD1	TGTGCCAGCAGCTTAGCTGACCTGGACAGGGGGCAAGAGACCCAGTACTTC	CASSLADLDRGQETQYF
NA	TRBV10-3	TRBJ2-7	NA	TGTGCCATCAGTGGTAGCAGCGACGAGCAGTACTTC	CAISGSSDEQYF
NA	TRBV19	TRBJ2-2	TRBD1	TGTGCCAGTCTGGACAGGGAGACCGGGGAGCTGTTTTTT	CASLDRETGELFF
few	TRBV5-1	TRBJ2-3	NA	TGCGCCAGCAGCCCGGCGGTGCACACAGATACGCAGTATTTT	CASSPAVHTDTQYF
few	TRBV9	TRBJ2-2	NA	TGTGCCAGCAGCGGGACAAACACCGGGGAGCTGTTTTTT	CASSGTNTGELFF
NA	TRBV28	TRBJ1-1	NA	TGTGCCAGCAGTTTGGGGGGTCCCTATGAAGCTTTCTTT	CASSLGGPYEAFF
few	TRBV5-1	TRBJ1-5	TRBD1	TGCGCCAGCAGCTCGGGACAGGGGGAAAATCAGCCCCAGCATTTT	CASSSGQGENQPQHF
NA	TRBV4-1	TRBJ2-7	NA	TGCGCCAGCAGCCAAGAGGGCTCTAGCGCCAACTACGAGCAGTACTTC	CASSQEGSSANYEQYF
NA	TRBV7-3	TRBJ2-3	NA	TGTGCCAGCAGCCTGGACAGTACAGGGCATACATCTACGCAGTATTTT	CASSLDSTGHTSTQYF
NA	TRBV30	TRBJ1-5	NA	TGTGCCTGGAGTGTAGGGCGGGGACAGCCCCAGCATTTT	CAWSVGRGQPQHF
NA	TRBV11-2	TRBJ2-5	TRBD2	TGTGCCAGCAGCTTAGCGGGACTACAAGAGACCCAGTACTTC	CASSLAGLQETQYF
few	TRBV7-3	TRBJ2-1	NA	TGTGCCAGCAGCTTAATTTTAGGATCCCACAATGAGCAGTTCTTC	CASSLILGSHNEQFF
NA	TRBV5-1	TRBJ2-6	NA	TGCGCCAGCAGCTCGGTATGGTCTGGGGCCAACGTCCTGACTTTC	CASSSVWSGANVLTF
NA	TRBV18	TRBJ1-2	NA	TGTGCCAGCTCACCACCGAAAGTTTCTAACTATGGCTACACCTTC	CASSPPKVSNYGYTF
NA	TRBV11-2	TRBJ1-1	NA	TGTGCCAGCAGCTCAATCCCGGGACCGCGGGGCACTGAAGCTTTCTTT	CASSSIPGPRGTEAFF
NA	TRBV4-1	TRBJ2-5	NA	TGCGCCAGCAGCCAATTATCTCCAGAGACCCAGTACTTC	CASSQLSPETQYF
NA	TRBV5-1	TRBJ2-5	NA	TGCGCCAGCAGGCTGGCGGGACTGCTCCAAGAGACCCAGTACTTC	CASRLAGLLQETQYF
NA	TRBV9	TRBJ2-7	NA	TGTGCCAGCAGCGGAGGACTATTTGCCGAGCAGTACTTC	CASSGGLFAEQYF
NA	TRBV10-1	TRBJ2-7	NA	TGCGCCAGCAGTGGGGTCTCCTACGAGCAGTACTTC	CASSGVSYEQYF
NA	TRBV5-6	TRBJ2-5	TRBD2	TGTGCCAGCAGCCGCGGCGGGAGGGAAGAGACCCAGTACTTC	CASSRGGREETQYF
NA	TRBV7-2	TRBJ1-1	NA	TGTGCCAGCAGCTCCAGAAGGGGCACTGAAGCTTTCTTT	CASSSRRGTEAFF
NA	TRBV29-1	TRBJ2-5	NA	TGCAGCGTTGCTGACACCCTATACCAAGAGACCCAGTACTTC	CSVADTLYQETQYF
NA	TRBV7-6	TRBJ2-1	TRBD2	TGTGCCAGCAGCCCCGGGACTAGAACGAAGAGCTCCTACAATGAGCAGTTCTTC	CASSPGTRTKSSYNEQFF
NA	TRBV7-2	TRBJ2-1	NA	TGTGCCAGCAGCCCGAATGGCGCGGTGGCCTACAATGAGCAGTTCTTC	CASSPNGAVAYNEQFF
NA	TRBV9	TRBJ2-7	NA	TGTGCCAGCAGCGTAGGGGGGCCCAGCTCCTACGAGCAGTACTTC	CASSVGGPSSYEQYF
NA	TRBV2	TRBJ2-7	NA	TGTGCCAGCAGCCGGGCGGTTGGGGGCATAGGGGAGCAGTACTTC	CASSRAVGGIGEQYF
NA	TRBV28	TRBJ2-7	NA	TGTGCCAGCAGGGGTGGGTCCTACGAGCAGTACTTC	CASRGGSYEQYF
NA	TRBV2	TRBJ1-5	NA	TGTGCCAGCTCTGACAGAGGGGGCAATCAGCCCCAGCATTTT	CASSDRGGNQPQHF
many	TRBV5-1	TRBJ1-1	NA	TGCGCCAGCGGTTCTGAGGTCGGGAACACTGAAGCTTTCTTT	CASGSEVGNTEAFF
NA	TRBV18	TRBJ1-2	TRBD1	TGTGCCAGCTCACCACCCAATAGAAGAGGGGGCGTTACTGGGATCTATGGCTACACCTTC	CASSPPNRRGGVTGIYGYTF
NA	TRBV14	TRBJ2-7	NA	TGTGCCAGCAGCCAATGGGGCGGAAGCTCCTACGAGCAGTACTTC	CASSQWGGSSYEQYF
few	TRBV2	TRBJ1-5	NA	TGTGCCAGCAGTGCTAGGGGGGGGTCGAGCGGTCAGCCCCAGCATTTT	CASSARGGSSGQPQHF
NA	TRBV18	TRBJ2-5	TRBD2	TGTGCCAGCTCACCAAACCTAGCGGAAGAGACCCAGTACTTC	CASSPNLAEETQYF
once	TRBV7-6	TRBJ2-1	TRBD2	TGTGCCAGCAGCCCAGCGGGGGAGAGCTCCTACAATGAGCAGTTCTTC	CASSPAGESSYNEQFF
NA	TRBV6-5	TRBJ1-1	NA	TGTGCCAGCAGTTGGGTCCGGGGGAGGACTGAAGCTTTCTTT	CASSWVRGRTEAFF
few	TRBV9	TRBJ1-1	NA	TGTGCCAGCAGCGTAGGCGTAGGTTTTGACACTGAAGCTTTCTTT	CASSVGVGFDTEAFF
NA	TRBV2	TRBJ1-1	TRBD1	TGTGCCAGCAGGGACAGGGTTACGGGCACTGAAGCTTTCTTT	CASRDRVTGTEAFF
NA	TRBV5-6	TRBJ2-3	TRBD1	TGTGCCAGCAGCCCAGGGGGCCGAGATACGCAGTATTTT	CASSPGGRDTQYF
NA	TRBV7-9	TRBJ1-5	TRBD1	TGTGCCAGCAGCTTAGCGCTCGGGACAGAATATCAGCCCCAGCATTTT	CASSLALGTEYQPQHF
NA	TRBV25-1	TRBJ2-1	TRBD1	TGTGCCAGCAGTGACAAGGGGACAGGGCCGCTCAATGAGCAGTTCTTC	CASSDKGTGPLNEQFF
NA	TRBV6-1	TRBJ1-2	TRBD1	TGTGCCAGCAGAACAGGACAGGGAAGTAATGGCTACACCTTC	CASRTGQGSNGYTF
NA	TRBV18	TRBJ1-3	NA	TGTGCCAGCTCGTTTGGAGATCCTGGAAACACCATATATTTT	CASSFGDPGNTIYF
NA	TRBV28	TRBJ1-1	NA	TGTGCCAGCAGCAGGGGCACCACTGAAGCTTTCTTT	CASSRGTTEAFF